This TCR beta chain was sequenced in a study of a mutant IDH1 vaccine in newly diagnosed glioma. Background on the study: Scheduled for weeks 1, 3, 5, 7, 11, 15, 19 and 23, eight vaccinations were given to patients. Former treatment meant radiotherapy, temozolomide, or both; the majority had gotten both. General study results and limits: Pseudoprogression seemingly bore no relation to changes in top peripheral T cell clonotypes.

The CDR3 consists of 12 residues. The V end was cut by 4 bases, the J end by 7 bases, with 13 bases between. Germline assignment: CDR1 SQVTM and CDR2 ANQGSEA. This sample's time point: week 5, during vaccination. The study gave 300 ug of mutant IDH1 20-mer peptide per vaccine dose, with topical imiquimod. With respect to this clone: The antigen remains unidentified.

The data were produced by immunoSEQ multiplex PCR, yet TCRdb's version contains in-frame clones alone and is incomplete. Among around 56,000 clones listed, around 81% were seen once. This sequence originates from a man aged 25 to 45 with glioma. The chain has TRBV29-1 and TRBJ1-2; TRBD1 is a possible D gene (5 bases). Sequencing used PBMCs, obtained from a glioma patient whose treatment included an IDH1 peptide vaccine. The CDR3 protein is CSVARGSGGYTF. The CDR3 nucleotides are TGCAGCGTTGCCCGGGGGTCGGGTGGCTACACCTTC. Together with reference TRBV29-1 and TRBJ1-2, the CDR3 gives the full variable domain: SAVISQKPSRDICQRGTSLTIQCQVDSQVTMMFWYRQQPGQSLTLIATANQGSEATYESGFVIDKFPISRPNLTFSTLTVSNMSPEDSSIYLCSVARGSGGYTFGSGTRLTVV.